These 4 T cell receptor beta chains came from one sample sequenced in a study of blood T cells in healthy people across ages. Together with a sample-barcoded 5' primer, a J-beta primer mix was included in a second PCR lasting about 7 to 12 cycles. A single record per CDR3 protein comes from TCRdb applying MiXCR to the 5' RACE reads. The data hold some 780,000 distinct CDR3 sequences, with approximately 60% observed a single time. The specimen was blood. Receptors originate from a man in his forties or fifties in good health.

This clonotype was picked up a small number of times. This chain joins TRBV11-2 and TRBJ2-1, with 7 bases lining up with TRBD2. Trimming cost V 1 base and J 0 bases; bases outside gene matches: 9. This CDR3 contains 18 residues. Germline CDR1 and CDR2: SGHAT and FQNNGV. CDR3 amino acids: CASSLAAGTTSSYNEQFF. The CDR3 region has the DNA TGTGCCAGCAGCTTAGCAGCGGGGACCACAAGCTCCTACAATGAGCAGTTCTTC.

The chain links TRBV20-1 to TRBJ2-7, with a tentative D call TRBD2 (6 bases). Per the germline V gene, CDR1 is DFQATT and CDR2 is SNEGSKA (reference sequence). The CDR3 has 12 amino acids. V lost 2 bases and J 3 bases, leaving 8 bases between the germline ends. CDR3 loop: CSARTSFYEQYF. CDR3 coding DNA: TGCAGTGCTAGAACTAGCTTCTACGAGCAGTACTTC.

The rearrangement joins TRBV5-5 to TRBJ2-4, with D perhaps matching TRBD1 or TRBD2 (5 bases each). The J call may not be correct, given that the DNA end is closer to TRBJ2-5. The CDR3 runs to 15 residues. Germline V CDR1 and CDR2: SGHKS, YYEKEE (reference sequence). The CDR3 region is CASSPGTLTQETQYF. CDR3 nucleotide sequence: TGTGCCAGCAGCCCCGGGACGTTGACCCAAGAGACCCAGTACTTC.

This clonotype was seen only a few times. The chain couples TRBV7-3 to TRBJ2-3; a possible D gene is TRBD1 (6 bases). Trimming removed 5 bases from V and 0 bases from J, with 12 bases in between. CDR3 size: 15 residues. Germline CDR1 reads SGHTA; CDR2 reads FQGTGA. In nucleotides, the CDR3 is TGTGCCAGCAGCCCGTTTGGACAGAGCACAGATACGCAGTATTTT. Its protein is CASSPFGQSTDTQYF. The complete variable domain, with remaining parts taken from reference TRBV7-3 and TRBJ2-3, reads GAGVSQTPSNKVTEKGKYVELRCDPISGHTALYWYRQSLGQGPEFLIYFQGTGAADDSGLPNDRFFAVRPEGSVSTLKIQRTERGDSAVYLCASSPFGQSTDTQYFGPGTRLTVL.